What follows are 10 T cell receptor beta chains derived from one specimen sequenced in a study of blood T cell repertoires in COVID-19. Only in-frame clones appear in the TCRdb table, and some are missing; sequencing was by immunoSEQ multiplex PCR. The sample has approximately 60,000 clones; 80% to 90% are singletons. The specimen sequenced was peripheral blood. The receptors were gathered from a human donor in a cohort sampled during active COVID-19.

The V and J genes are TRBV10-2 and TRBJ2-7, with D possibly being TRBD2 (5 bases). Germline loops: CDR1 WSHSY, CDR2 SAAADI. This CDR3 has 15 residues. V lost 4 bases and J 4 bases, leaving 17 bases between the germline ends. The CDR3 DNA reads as TGCGCCAGCAGTGGGGCTAGGAGCTCGGGATACGAGCAGTACTTC. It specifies CASSGARSSGYEQYF.

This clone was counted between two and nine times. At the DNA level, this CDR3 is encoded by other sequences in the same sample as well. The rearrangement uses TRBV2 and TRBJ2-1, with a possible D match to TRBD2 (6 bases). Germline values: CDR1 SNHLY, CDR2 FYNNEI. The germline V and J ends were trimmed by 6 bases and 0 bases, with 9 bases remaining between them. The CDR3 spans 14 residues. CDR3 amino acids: CASRAGSSYNEQFF. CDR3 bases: TGTGCCAGCAGGGCGGGGAGCTCCTACAATGAGCAGTTCTTC.

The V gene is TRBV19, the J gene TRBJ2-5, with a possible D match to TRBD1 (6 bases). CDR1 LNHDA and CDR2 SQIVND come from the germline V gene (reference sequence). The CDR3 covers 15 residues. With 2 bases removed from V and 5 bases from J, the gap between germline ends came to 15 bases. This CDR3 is CASSIRSGVVETQYF. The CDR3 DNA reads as TGTGCCAGTAGTATAAGGTCAGGGGTGGTGGAGACCCAGTACTTC.

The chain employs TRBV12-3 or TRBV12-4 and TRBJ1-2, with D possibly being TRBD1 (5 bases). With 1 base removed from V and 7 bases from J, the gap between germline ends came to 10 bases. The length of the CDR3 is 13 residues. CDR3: CASSLDTRAGYTF. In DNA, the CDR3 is TGTGCCAGCAGTTTAGATACCAGGGCTGGCTACACCTTC.

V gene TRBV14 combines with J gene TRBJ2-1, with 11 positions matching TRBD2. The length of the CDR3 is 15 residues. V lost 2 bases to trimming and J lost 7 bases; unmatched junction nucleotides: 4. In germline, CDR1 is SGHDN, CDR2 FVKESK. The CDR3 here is CASSQLLAGGNEQFF. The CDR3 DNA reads TGTGCCAGCAGCCAACTTTTAGCGGGGGGGAATGAGCAGTTCTTC.

In nucleotides, the CDR3 is TGTGCCAGCACCGACCCCGGGACAGAGCAGTTCTTC. This translates into CASTDPGTEQFF. The V and J genes are TRBV2 and TRBJ2-1; D is possibly TRBD1 (6 bases). With 7 bases removed from V and 10 bases from J, the gap between germline ends came to 14 bases. The CDR3 runs 12 residues. Germline CDR1 reads SNHLY; CDR2 reads FYNNEI.

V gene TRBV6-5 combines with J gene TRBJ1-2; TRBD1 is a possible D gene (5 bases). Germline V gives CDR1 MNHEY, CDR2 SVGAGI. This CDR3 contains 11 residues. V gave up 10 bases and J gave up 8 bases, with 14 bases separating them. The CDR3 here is CATGWQGGYTF. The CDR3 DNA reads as TGTGCCACCGGGTGGCAGGGCGGCTACACCTTC.

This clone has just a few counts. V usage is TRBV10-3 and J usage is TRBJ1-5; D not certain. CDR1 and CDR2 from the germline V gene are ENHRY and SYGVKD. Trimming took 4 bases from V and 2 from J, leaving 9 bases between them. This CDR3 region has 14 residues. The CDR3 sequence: CAISAGEGNQPQHF. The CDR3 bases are TGTGCCATCAGTGCTGGGGAGGGCAATCAGCCCCAGCATTTT.

The CDR3 region has the DNA TGTGCCAGCAGTTACACGACTTATGGGGGGTACGAGCAGTACTTC. Its protein product is CASSYTTYGGYEQYF. This chain joins TRBV6-5 and TRBJ2-7; possibly TRBD2 for D (6 bases). CDR3 length equals 15 residues. The germline V and J ends were trimmed by 2 bases and 4 bases, with 15 bases remaining between them. CDR1 and CDR2 from the germline V gene are MNHEY and SVGAGI.

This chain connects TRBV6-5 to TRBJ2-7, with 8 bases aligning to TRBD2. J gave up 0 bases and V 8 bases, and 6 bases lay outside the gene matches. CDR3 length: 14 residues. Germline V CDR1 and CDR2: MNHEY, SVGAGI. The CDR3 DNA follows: TGTGCCAGCGGCTCACTAGCGGACTCCTACGAGCAGTACTTC. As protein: CASGSLADSYEQYF.